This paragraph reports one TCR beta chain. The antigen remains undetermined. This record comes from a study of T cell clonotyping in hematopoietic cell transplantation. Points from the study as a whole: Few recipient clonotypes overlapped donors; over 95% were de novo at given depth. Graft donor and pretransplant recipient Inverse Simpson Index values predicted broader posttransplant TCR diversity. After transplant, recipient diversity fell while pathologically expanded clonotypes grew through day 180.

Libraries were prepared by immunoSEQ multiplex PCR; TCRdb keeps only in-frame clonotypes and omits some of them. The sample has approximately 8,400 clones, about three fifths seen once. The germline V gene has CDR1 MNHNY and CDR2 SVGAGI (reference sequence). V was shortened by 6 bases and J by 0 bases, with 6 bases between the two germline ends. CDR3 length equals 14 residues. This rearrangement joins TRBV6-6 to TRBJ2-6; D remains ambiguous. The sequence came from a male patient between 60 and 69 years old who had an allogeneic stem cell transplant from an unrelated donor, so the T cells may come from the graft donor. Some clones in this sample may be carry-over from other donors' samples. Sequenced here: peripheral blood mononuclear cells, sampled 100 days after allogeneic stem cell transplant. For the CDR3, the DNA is TGTGCCAGCAGCCACAGCTCTGGGGCCAACGTCCTGACTTTC. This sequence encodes CASSHSSGANVLTF.